The source of this T cell receptor (beta chain) is a study of blood T cells in healthy people across ages. Overall study results and limits: Roughly linear age-related decline in beta diversity appeared, significant by age roughly 40.

On this clonotype: The antigen remains unidentified.

Combining a sample-barcoded 5' primer with a J-beta primer mix, a second PCR ran for roughly 6 to 12 cycles. Every molecule of cDNA carried a tag from a template-switch adaptor with 12 random nucleotides. TCRdb fed the 5' RACE reads into MiXCR, producing one record per CDR3 protein. The table shows 700,000 or so distinct CDR3 sequences, with around a fifth occurring only once. CDR3 length: 16 amino acids. Trimming took off 7 bases at V and 4 bases at J, with 21 bases between the two ends. The genes are TRBV12-3 or TRBV12-4 and TRBJ2-3; maybe TRBD1 (6 bases). This TCR derives from a man between 70 and 80 years old in good health. The sample taken for sequencing was blood. CDR3 sequence (DNA): TGTGCCAGCACCCTAGTACTATATACAGGGTCAGATACGCAGTATTTT. As protein: CASTLVLYTGSDTQYF.